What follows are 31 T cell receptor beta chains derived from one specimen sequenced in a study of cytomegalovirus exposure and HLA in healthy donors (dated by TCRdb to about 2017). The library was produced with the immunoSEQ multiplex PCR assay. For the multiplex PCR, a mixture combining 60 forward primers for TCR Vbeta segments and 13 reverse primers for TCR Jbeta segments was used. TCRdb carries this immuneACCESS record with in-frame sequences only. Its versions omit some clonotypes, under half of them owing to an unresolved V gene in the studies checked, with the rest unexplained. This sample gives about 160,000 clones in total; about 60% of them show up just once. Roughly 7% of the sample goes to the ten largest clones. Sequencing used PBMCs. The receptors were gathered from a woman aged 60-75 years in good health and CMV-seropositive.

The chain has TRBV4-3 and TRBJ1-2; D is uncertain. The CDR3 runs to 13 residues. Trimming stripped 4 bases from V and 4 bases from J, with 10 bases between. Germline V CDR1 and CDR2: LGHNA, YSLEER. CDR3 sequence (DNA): TGCGCCAGCAGCCTTACAACTACCTATGGCTACACCTTC. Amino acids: CASSLTTTYGYTF.

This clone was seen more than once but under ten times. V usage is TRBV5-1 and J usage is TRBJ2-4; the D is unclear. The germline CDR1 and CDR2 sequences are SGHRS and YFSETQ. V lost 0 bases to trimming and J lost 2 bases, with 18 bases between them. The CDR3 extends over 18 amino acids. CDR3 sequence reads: CASSLATPPIGPKNIQYF. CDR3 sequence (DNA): TGCGCCAGCAGCTTGGCCACCCCCCCCATTGGGCCCAAAAACATTCAGTACTTC.

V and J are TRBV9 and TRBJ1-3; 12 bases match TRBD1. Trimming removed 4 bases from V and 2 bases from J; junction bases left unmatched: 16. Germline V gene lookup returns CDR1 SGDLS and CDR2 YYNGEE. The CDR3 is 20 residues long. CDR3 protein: CASSLSLGDRGLGAGNTIYF. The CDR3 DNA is TGTGCCAGCAGCCTTTCCTTGGGGGACAGGGGGCTAGGGGCTGGAAACACCATATATTTT. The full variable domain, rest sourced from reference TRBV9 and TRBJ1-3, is DSGVTQTPKHLITATGQRVTLRCSPRSGDLSVYWYQQSLDQGLQFLIQYYNGEERAKGNILERFSAQQFPDLHSELNLSSLELGDSALYFCASSLSLGDRGLGAGNTIYFGEGSWLTVV.

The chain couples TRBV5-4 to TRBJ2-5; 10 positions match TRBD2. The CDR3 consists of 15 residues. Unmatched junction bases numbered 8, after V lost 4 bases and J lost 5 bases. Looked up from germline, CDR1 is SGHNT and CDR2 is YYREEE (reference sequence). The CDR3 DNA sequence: TGTGCCAGCAGCCTACCGGGACTAGCGAAGGAGACCCAGTACTTC. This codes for CASSLPGLAKETQYF.

For the CDR3, the DNA is TGTGCCAGCAGCCTGAGAGGGACGGGAGCTGATACGCAGTATTTT. This sequence encodes CASSLRGTGADTQYF. V is TRBV9 and J is TRBJ2-3; D is possibly TRBD2 (6 bases). The length of the CDR3 is 15 residues. V lost 4 bases, J lost 6 bases, and 18 bases lay in between. CDR1 and CDR2 (germline): SGDLS, YYNGEE.

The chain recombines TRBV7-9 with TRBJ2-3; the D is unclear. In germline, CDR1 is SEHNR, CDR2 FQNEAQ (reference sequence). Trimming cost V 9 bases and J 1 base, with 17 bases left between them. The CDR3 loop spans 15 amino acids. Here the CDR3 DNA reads TGTGCCAGTGTGGGTGGAGAAGGCCGCACAGATACGCAGTATTTT. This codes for CASVGGEGRTDTQYF.

The CDR3 DNA follows: TGCAGCGTTGAGGCGGGAGCATACTACGAGCAGTACTTC. This encodes CSVEAGAYYEQYF. This chain connects TRBV29-1 to TRBJ2-5, with 7 bases identical to TRBD2. The J call may not be correct, given that the DNA end is closer to TRBJ2-7. The CDR3 consists of 13 residues. The germline V gene has CDR1 SQVTM and CDR2 ANQGSEA.

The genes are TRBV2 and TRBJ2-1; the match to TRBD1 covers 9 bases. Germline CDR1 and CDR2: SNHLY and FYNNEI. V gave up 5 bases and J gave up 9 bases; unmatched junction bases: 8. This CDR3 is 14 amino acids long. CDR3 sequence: CASSRGQGLAEQFF. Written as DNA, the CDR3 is TGTGCCAGCAGTAGGGGACAGGGTTTAGCTGAGCAGTTCTTC.

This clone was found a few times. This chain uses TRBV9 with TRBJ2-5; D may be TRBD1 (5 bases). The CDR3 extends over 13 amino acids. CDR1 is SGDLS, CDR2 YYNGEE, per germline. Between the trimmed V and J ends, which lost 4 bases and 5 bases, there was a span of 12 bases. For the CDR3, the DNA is TGTGCCAGCAGCTCCAGGGTCGGGGAGACCCAGTACTTC. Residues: CASSSRVGETQYF.

CDR3 in DNA: TGTGCCAGCAGCCCAGATACACGGACTAGCGGGTACTACGAGCAGTACTTC. This sequence encodes CASSPDTRTSGYYEQYF. The chain has TRBV7-9 and TRBJ2-7, with 11 bases aligning to TRBD2. CDR1 and CDR2 from the germline V gene are SEHNR and FQNEAQ (reference sequence). The CDR3 runs 17 residues. Germline trimming cut 5 bases from V and 3 bases from J; bases unmatched to any gene: 12.

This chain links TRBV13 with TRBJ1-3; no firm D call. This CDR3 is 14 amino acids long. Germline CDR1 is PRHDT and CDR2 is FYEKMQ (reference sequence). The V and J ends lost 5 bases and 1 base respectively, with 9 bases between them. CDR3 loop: CASSPGISGNTIYF. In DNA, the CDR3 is TGTGCCAGCAGCCCCGGGATATCTGGAAACACCATATATTTT.

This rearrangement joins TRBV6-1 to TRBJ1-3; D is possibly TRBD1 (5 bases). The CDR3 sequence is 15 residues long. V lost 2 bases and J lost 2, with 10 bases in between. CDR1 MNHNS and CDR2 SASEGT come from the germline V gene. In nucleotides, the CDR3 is TGTGCCAGCAGTGAATTGGCGGGGGCTGGAAACACCATATATTTT. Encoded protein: CASSELAGAGNTIYF.

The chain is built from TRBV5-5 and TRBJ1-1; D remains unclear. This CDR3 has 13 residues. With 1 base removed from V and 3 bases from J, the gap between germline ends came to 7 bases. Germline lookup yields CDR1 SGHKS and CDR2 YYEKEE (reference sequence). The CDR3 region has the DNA TGTGCCAGCAGCTTGACCCGGGACACTGAAGCTTTCTTT. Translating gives CASSLTRDTEAFF.

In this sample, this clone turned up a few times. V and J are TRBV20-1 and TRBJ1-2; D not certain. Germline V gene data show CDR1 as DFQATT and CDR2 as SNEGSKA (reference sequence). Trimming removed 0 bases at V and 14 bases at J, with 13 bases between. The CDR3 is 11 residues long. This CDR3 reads CSARDRRASTF. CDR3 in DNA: TGCAGTGCTAGAGATAGGAGGGCCAGTACCTTC.

The CDR3, as DNA: TGCGCCAGCAGCTTGCAGGGTATGGTGGAGACCCAGTACTTC. Residues: CASSLQGMVETQYF. The chain is built from TRBV5-1 and TRBJ2-5, with D maybe TRBD1 (5 bases). The CDR3 covers 14 residues. Germline lookup yields CDR1 SGHRS and CDR2 YFSETQ. V gave up 1 base and J gave up 5 bases, with 12 bases separating them.

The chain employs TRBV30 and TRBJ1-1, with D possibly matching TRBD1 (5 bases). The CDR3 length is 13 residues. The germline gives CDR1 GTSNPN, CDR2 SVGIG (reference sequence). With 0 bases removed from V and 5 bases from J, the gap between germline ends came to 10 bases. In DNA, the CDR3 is TGTGCCTGGAGTGTACAAGGGGTAACTGAAGCTTTCTTT. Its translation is CAWSVQGVTEAFF.

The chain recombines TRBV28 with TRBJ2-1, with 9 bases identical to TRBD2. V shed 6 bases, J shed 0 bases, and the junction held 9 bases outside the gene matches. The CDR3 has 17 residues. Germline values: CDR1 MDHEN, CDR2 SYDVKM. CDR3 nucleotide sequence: TGTGCCAGCAGCCAAACTAGCGGGCGAAGCTCCTACAATGAGCAGTTCTTC. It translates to CASSQTSGRSSYNEQFF.

The CDR3 spells CASSYSTGGEQYF. As DNA, the CDR3 is TGTGCCAGCAGTTACTCGACAGGGGGGGAGCAGTACTTC. The chain joins TRBV6-5 to TRBJ2-7, with 9 bases that match TRBD1. The CDR3 contains 13 residues. V was clipped by 0 bases and J by 7 bases; unmatched bases: 1. Germline V gene lookup returns CDR1 MNHEY and CDR2 SVGAGI.

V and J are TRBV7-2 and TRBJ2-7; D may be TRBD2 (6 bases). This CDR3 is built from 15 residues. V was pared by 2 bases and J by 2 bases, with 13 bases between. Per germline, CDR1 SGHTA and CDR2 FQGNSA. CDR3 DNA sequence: TGTGCCAGCAGCTTAAACTCGGGAGCGACCTACGAGCAGTACTTC. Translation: CASSLNSGATYEQYF.

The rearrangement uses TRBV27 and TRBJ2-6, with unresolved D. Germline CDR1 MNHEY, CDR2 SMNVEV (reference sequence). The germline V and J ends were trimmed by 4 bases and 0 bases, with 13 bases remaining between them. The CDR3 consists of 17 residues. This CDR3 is CASSSKLLSSGANVLTF. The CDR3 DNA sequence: TGTGCCAGCAGTTCGAAACTTTTAAGCTCTGGGGCCAACGTCCTGACTTTC.

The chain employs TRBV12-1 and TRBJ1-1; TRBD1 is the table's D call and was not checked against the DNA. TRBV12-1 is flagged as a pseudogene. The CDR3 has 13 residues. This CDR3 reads CASSFGEQDEAFF. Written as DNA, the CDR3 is TGTGCCAGCAGCTTTGGGGAACAGGATGAAGCTTTCTTT.

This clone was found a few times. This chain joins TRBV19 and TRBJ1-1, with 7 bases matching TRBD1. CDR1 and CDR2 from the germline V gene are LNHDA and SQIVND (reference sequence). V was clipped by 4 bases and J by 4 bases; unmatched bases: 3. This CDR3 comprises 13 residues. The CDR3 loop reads CASSTNRGTEAFF. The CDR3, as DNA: TGTGCCAGTAGTACGAACAGGGGCACTGAAGCTTTCTTT.

The CDR3 coding sequence is TGTGCCAGCAGCTTAGTAGTCGGGAACACTGAAGCTTTCTTT. Protein: CASSLVVGNTEAFF. The chain joins TRBV7-9 to TRBJ1-1; no clear D gene. Germline V gives CDR1 SEHNR, CDR2 FQNEAQ (reference sequence). There are 14 residues in the CDR3. Between the trimmed V and J ends, which lost 1 base and 1 base, there was a span of 7 bases.

The CDR3 reads CASSSRPTGGEKLFF. CDR3 nucleotide sequence: TGTGCCAGCAGTTCCAGACCGACGGGGGGTGAAAAACTGTTTTTT. V and J are TRBV27 and TRBJ1-4, with D perhaps TRBD1 (5 bases). The germline V gene has CDR1 MNHEY and CDR2 SMNVEV (reference sequence). There are 15 residues in the CDR3. Deletions cut 4 bases from V and 7 bases from J, with 16 bases between. Using reference TRBV27 and TRBJ1-4 for the parts outside the CDR3, the full variable domain is EAQVTQNPRYLITVTGKKLTVTCSQNMNHEYMSWYRQDPGLGLRQIYYSMNVEVTDKGDVPEGYKVSRKEKRNFPLILESPSPNQTSLYFCASSSRPTGGEKLFFGSGTQLSVL.

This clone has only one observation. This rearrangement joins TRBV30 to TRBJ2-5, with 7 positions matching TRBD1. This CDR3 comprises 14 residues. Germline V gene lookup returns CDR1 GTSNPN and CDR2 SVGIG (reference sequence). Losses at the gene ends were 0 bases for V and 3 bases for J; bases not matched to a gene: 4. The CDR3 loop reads CAWSVTGLEETQYF. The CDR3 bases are TGTGCCTGGAGTGTGACAGGGTTAGAAGAGACCCAGTACTTC.

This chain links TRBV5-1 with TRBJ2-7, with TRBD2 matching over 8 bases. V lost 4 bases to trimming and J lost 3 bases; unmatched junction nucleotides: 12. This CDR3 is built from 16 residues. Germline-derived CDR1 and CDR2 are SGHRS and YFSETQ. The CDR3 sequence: CASSRTSPGSFYEQYF. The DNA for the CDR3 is TGCGCCAGCAGCCGGACTAGCCCCGGCTCCTTCTACGAGCAGTACTTC.

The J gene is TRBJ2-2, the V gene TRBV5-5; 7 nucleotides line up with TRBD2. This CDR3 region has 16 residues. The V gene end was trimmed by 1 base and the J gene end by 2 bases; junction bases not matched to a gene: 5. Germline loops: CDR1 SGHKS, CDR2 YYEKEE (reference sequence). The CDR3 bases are TGTGCCAGCAGCTTGACCGGGACTATAAACACCGGGGAGCTGTTTTTT. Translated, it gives CASSLTGTINTGELFF.

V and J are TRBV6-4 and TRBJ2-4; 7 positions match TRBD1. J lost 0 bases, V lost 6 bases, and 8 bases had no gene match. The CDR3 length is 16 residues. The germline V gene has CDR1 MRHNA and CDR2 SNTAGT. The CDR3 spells CASRGQSYLAKNIQYF. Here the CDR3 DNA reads TGTGCCAGCAGGGGACAGTCCTATTTAGCCAAAAACATTCAGTACTTC.

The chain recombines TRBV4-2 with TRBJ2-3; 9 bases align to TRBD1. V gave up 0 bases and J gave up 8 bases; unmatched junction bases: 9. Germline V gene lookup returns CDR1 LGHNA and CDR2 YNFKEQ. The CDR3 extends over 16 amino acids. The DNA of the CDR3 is TGTGCCAGCAGCCAAGAGGGGGGACAGGGTCGAGGTACGCAGTATTTT. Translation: CASSQEGGQGRGTQYF.

The CDR3 DNA sequence: TGTGCCAGCAGCATGCGAATGACAGGTCCCCATCAGCCCCAGCATTTT. It translates to CASSMRMTGPHQPQHF. V gene TRBV28 combines with J gene TRBJ1-5; possible D gene TRBD1, 6 bases. Germline-derived CDR1 and CDR2 are MDHEN and SYDVKM. The V and J ends lost 6 bases and 5 bases respectively, with 20 bases between them. The CDR3 has 16 residues.

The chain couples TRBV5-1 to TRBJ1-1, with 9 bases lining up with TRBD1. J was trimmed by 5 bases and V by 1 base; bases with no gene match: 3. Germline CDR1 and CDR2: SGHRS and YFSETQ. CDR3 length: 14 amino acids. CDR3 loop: CASSLTGGRTEAFF. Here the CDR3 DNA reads TGCGCCAGCAGCTTGACAGGGGGCCGGACTGAAGCTTTCTTT.